Below, one TCR beta chain is given with its context. Its antigen is unknown. At one end, the junction sequence differs from germline, possibly due to a read error. This specimen comes from a study of shared clonotypes between healthy human individuals. Study conclusions and caveats: Sharing across several donors was seen in around 5% of naive CD4 clonotypes. It was the non-shared clonotypes that had lower generation probabilities than clonotypes shared by all four donors.

Germline assignment: CDR1 MDHEN and CDR2 SYDVKM. The CDR3 has 13 amino acids. Data came from immunoSEQ multiplex PCR; TCRdb stores just in-frame clones and leaves some out. This sample has roughly 2.5 million clones; around 94% occur once, and the top ten carry roughly 0.13%. The TCR comes from a man between 18 and 35 years old in good health. The chain is built from TRBV28 and TRBJ1-2; TRBD1 aligns across 7 bases. Sequencing used naive CD4+ T cells sorted from blood. Subset defined: CD45RA+ positively selected. This CDR3 is CVSRQGVGYGYTF. In DNA form, the CDR3 reads TGTGTCAGCAGGCAGGGGGTCGGCTATGGCTACACCTTC.